Listed below are T cell receptor beta chains from one sample, sequenced in a study of blood T cell repertoires in COVID-19. Profiling relied on immunoSEQ multiplex PCR, and the TCRdb table lists in-frame clones only, not all of them. The sample consists of approximately 270,000 clones, approximately 88% of them appearing once. Sequencing used peripheral blood. These receptors originate from a man aged 50 to 59 with acute or convalescent COVID-19. Both conserved end residues are part of each CDR3. Each record gives: CDR3 DNA, CDR3 protein, D gene, J gene, V gene, clone size. D genes are given only for firm matches. Size values are once, few and many counts, or a class for expanded clones, and some rows have none.

TGTGCCACCAGCAGGGCCCCATCCTGGCAGGGCTACACCGGGGAGCTGTTTTTT | CATSRAPSWQGYTGELFF | NA | TRBJ2-2 | TRBV15 | NA
TGCAGCGTACTTGGACCAGGAGGCACGGTAGCTTTCTTT | CSVLGPGGTVAFF | NA | TRBJ1-1 | TRBV29-1 | NA
TGTGCCAGCAGTCGAGGACAGGGCTACTCCTACGAGCAGTACTTC | CASSRGQGYSYEQYF | TRBD1 | TRBJ2-7 | TRBV6-2/TRBV6-3 | NA
TGTGCCAGCAGCTTAGAGGGTCAGGGGGGTCAGCCCCAGCATTTT | CASSLEGQGGQPQHF | TRBD1 | TRBJ1-5 | TRBV11-2 | NA
TGTGCCAGTAGGTTCGGACAGGGGAACTACGAGCAGTACTTC | CASRFGQGNYEQYF | TRBD1 | TRBJ2-7 | TRBV19 | NA
TGTGCCAGCGACGAGGGACAGGGGGGTCAGCCCCAGCATTTT | CASDEGQGGQPQHF | TRBD1 | TRBJ1-5 | TRBV7-9 | NA
TGTGCCAGCAGTTGGACTGCCTTTGAAGCTTTCTTT | CASSWTAFEAFF | NA | TRBJ1-1 | TRBV6-5 | NA
TGTGCCAGCCGTCAGGCACATGGCTACACCTTC | CASRQAHGYTF | NA | TRBJ1-2 | TRBV2 | NA
TGCAGCGGGGTTGCCGGGACAGGGGGTCAGACCCAGTACTTC | CSGVAGTGGQTQYF | TRBD1 | TRBJ2-5 | TRBV29-1 | NA
TGTGCCAGTACCCGCGACAGGGGGGACACTGAAGCTTTCTTT | CASTRDRGDTEAFF | TRBD1 | TRBJ1-1 | TRBV19 | NA
TGCGCCAGCAGCTCAGACACCCACCTTTTCAATGAGCAGTTCTTC | CASSSDTHLFNEQFF | NA | TRBJ2-1 | TRBV5-1 | NA
TGCGCCAGCAGCCCCCCGGGGGTTCAAGAGACCCAGTACTTC | CASSPPGVQETQYF | NA | TRBJ2-5 | TRBV5-1 | NA
TGTGCCAGCAGTTTATATCAGCGGGGGGGAACAGATACGCAGTATTTT | CASSLYQRGGTDTQYF | TRBD2 | TRBJ2-3 | TRBV27 | NA
TGTGCCAGCAGCTCCGGCGGTGGGGGCCTCGGTGAAGCTTTCTTT | CASSSGGGGLGEAFF | NA | TRBJ1-1 | TRBV5-4 | NA
TGTGCCAGCAGTCCAAGTTACAGGGCTCAGCCCCAGCATTTT | CASSPSYRAQPQHF | NA | TRBJ1-5 | TRBV2 | once
TGTGCCAGCTCAAGCAGAGGGAGCTCCTACGAGCAGTACTTC | CASSSRGSSYEQYF | NA | TRBJ2-7 | TRBV18 | NA
TGCGCCAGCAGCTTGCAGGGGGCGGACATTCAGTACTTC | CASSLQGADIQYF | TRBD1 | TRBJ2-4 | TRBV5-1 | NA
TGCGCCAGCAGCCAAGGGGGGGGCTTGCTGAACACCGGGGAGCTGTTTTTT | CASSQGGGLLNTGELFF | NA | TRBJ2-2 | TRBV4-1 | NA